This T cell receptor beta chain emerged from a study of early T cells in non-severe SARS-CoV-2 infection. Overall study context: Investigators sequenced bulk RNA drawn from unsorted whole blood, and chains remained unpaired.

The protocol attached unique molecular identifiers to individual cDNA molecules. TCRdb fed the 5' RACE reads into MiXCR, producing one record per CDR3 protein. In the table there are approximately 77,000 distinct CDR3 sequences, about 5% of which are singletons. This clonotype was counted many times. Its specificity is not known. The germline V gene has CDR1 SEHNR and CDR2 FQNEAQ (reference sequence). Trimming cost V 3 bases and J 7 bases, with 13 bases left between them. This CDR3 has 14 amino acids. General observations from the study: Missing private and CD4 specificities, VDJdb matching favored anti-spike CD8 responses.

This sequence originates from an adult who was a healthcare worker with PCR-confirmed SARS-CoV-2 infection or an uninfected control (not recorded which). The sample in question was whole blood, obtained at baseline. This sequence joins TRBV7-9 and TRBJ2-1; D gene ambiguous. The CDR3 loop reads CASSLGGYVNEQFF. CDR3 sequence (DNA): TGTGCCAGCAGCTTGGGTGGATATGTGAATGAGCAGTTCTTC. Variable domain in full (rest from reference TRBV7-9 and TRBJ2-1): DTGVSQNPRHKITKRGQNVTFRCDPISEHNRLYWYRQTLGQGPEFLTYFQNEAQLEKSRLLSDRFSAERPKGSFSTLEIQRTEQGDSAMYLCASSLGGYVNEQFFGPGTRLTVL.